Below, 16 T cell receptor beta chains from the same sample are listed, as sequenced in a study of neurological immune-mediated disorders. MiXCR, run by TCRdb on the 5' RACE reads, gives a single entry per CDR3 protein. The top ten hold about 2.8% of the sample, which has around 66,000 distinct CDR3 sequences, 4% to 6% seen once. Material for sequencing was PBMCs. The origin of the receptors is a woman aged 25 to 39 with multiple sclerosis.

This clonotype appeared a few times. V gene TRBV5-1 combines with J gene TRBJ2-1; the match to TRBD2 covers 7 bases. The ends lost 0 bases at V and 10 bases at J; junction bases unmatched: 4. The CDR3 runs 13 residues. Germline V CDR1 and CDR2: SGHRS, YFSETQ. CDR3 residues: CASSLGDSGEQFF. The CDR3 DNA follows: TGCGCCAGCAGCTTGGGGGATAGCGGGGAGCAGTTCTTC.

The chain couples TRBV20-1 to TRBJ2-5; tentatively, D is TRBD1 (6 bases). V shed 0 bases and J shed 1 base, with 12 bases lying between them. Germline V CDR1 and CDR2: DFQATT, SNEGSKA (reference sequence). The CDR3 consists of 15 residues. The chain's CDR3 is CSARDSGTTQETQYF. CDR3 in DNA: TGCAGTGCTAGAGACTCCGGGACAACCCAAGAGACCCAGTACTTC.

This clonotype was counted only a few times. The rearrangement links TRBV5-1 to TRBJ1-2; D remains ambiguous. CDR1 and CDR2 from the germline V gene are SGHRS and YFSETQ. V lost 2 bases, J lost 6 bases, and 11 bases lay in between. The CDR3 consists of 13 residues. The CDR3 protein is CASSFLPTDGYTF. The CDR3 DNA sequence: TGCGCCAGCAGCTTTTTACCTACAGATGGCTACACCTTC.

This clonotype was seen at least ten times. The chain couples TRBV5-1 to TRBJ2-2; the match to TRBD2 covers 9 bases. Germline CDR1 SGHRS, CDR2 YFSETQ. CDR3 size: 17 residues. Trimming at V came to 4 bases and at J to 6 bases, leaving 13 bases not matched to a gene. CDR3 residues: CASSPGLAAGGAGELFF. The DNA of the CDR3 is TGCGCCAGCAGCCCAGGGTTGGCAGCGGGGGGCGCCGGGGAGCTGTTTTTT. Full variable domain (rest looked up from reference TRBV5-1 and TRBJ2-2): KAGVTQTPRYLIKTRGQQVTLSCSPISGHRSVSWYQQTPGQGLQFLFEYFSETQRNKGNFPGRFSGRQFSNSRSEMNVSTLELGDSALYLCASSPGLAAGGAGELFFGEGSRLTVL.

This clonotype has ten or more counts. The gene calls are TRBV27 and TRBJ2-2; D remains ambiguous. Trimming stripped 0 bases from V and 2 bases from J, with 4 bases between. The germline V gene has CDR1 MNHEY and CDR2 SMNVEV (reference sequence). The CDR3 loop spans 14 amino acids. The CDR3 spells CASSLSLNTGELFF. CDR3 DNA sequence: TGTGCCAGCAGTTTATCGCTTAACACCGGGGAGCTGTTTTTT.

The sample holds many counts of this clonotype. The junction does not match germline at one end; this may be a read error. The chain recombines TRBV27 with TRBJ1-5; possible D gene TRBD1, 6 bases. The CDR3 length is 15 residues. Germline V lookup: CDR1 MNHEY, CDR2 SMNVEV (reference sequence). CDR3 coding DNA: TGTGCCAGCAGTTTCCGGGGGGCGCAGGGGAAGCCCCAGAATTTT. Its translation: CASSFRGAQGKPQNF.

This clonotype has ten or more counts. The CDR3 coding sequence is TGTGCCAGCAGCTCGACAGGGAGGTCTGGGGCCAACGTCCTGACTTTC. Encoded protein: CASSSTGRSGANVLTF. The J gene is TRBJ2-6, the V gene TRBV5-6; D may be TRBD1 (7 bases). CDR1 SGHDT and CDR2 YYEEEE come from the germline V gene. This CDR3 has 16 amino acids. V was pared by 3 bases and J by 1 base, with 11 bases between. The full variable domain, completed using reference TRBV5-6 and TRBJ2-6, is DAGVTQSPTHLIKTRGQQVTLRCSPKSGHDTVSWYQQALGQGPQFIFQYYEEEERQRGNFPDRFSGHQFPNYSSELNVNALLLGDSALYLCASSSTGRSGANVLTFGAGSRLTVL.

At least ten counts were recorded for this clonotype. V and J are TRBV20-1 and TRBJ2-7; no clear D. V was shortened by 6 bases and J by 5 bases, with 11 bases between the two germline ends. This CDR3 is 11 amino acids long. Germline values: CDR1 DFQATT, CDR2 SNEGSKA (reference sequence). Written as DNA, the CDR3 is TGCAGTGCCCAACCCAAGGACGAGCAGTACTTC. Its protein product is CSAQPKDEQYF.

This clonotype was seen a single time. This may stem from a read error, because a much larger clone lies one nucleotide away. In this CDR3 the conserved last residue, phenylalanine or tryptophan, is missing, so a read error is likely. The gene calls are TRBV5-1 and TRBJ1-1; 9 bases map to TRBD1. Unmatched junction bases numbered 5, after V lost 0 bases and J lost 2 bases. There are 16 residues in the CDR3. From germline, CDR1 is SGHRS and CDR2 YFSETQ. CDR3 sequence (DNA): TGCGCCAGCAGCTTGGAAGGACAGGGGAGAAACACTGAAGCTTTCATT. It codes for CASSLEGQGRNTEAFI.

The sample holds many counts of this clonotype. This chain connects TRBV19 to TRBJ1-5, with 7 bases aligning to TRBD1. The germline CDR1 and CDR2 sequences are LNHDA and SQIVND (reference sequence). The ends lost 6 bases at V and 6 bases at J; junction bases unmatched: 8. This CDR3 has 14 residues. The CDR3 sequence is CASSRQGFAQPQHF. The DNA for the CDR3 is TGTGCCAGTAGCCGACAGGGCTTCGCTCAGCCCCAGCATTTT.

This clonotype has at least ten counts. The gene calls are TRBV3-1 and TRBJ1-2; unclear D gene. Germline lookup yields CDR1 LGHDT and CDR2 YNNKEL (reference sequence). The V and J ends lost 4 bases and 2 bases respectively, with 8 bases between them. The CDR3 is 13 residues long. CDR3 sequence: CASSLSENYGYTF. In DNA, the CDR3 is TGTGCCAGCAGCCTGTCGGAGAACTATGGCTACACCTTC.

Ten or more counts support this clonotype. The chain is built from TRBV15 and TRBJ1-1; no reliable D call. The length of the CDR3 is 14 residues. The germline gives CDR1 LNHNV, CDR2 YYDKDF (reference sequence). V was cut by 5 bases and J by 0 bases, with 10 bases left in between. CDR3 residues: CATSSALMNTEAFF. DNA of the CDR3: TGTGCCACCAGCTCGGCCCTCATGAACACTGAAGCTTTCTTT.

Ten or more counts support this clonotype. This chain connects TRBV6-6 to TRBJ2-1; D remains unclear. Germline CDR1 reads MNHNY; CDR2 reads SVGAGI (reference sequence). The CDR3 is 14 amino acids. Trimming took 8 bases from V and 0 from J, leaving 11 bases between them. The CDR3 coding sequence is TGTGCCAGCGTCTATGGGAACTCCTACAATGAGCAGTTCTTC. It codes for CASVYGNSYNEQFF.

This clonotype was seen ten or more times. This chain joins TRBV5-1 and TRBJ1-5; 11 bases align to TRBD1. CDR1 is SGHRS and CDR2 is YFSETQ in the germline V gene. This CDR3 spans 15 amino acids. V lost 3 bases and J lost 4; bases outside the gene matches: 3. CDR3 protein: CASSSGQGANQPQHF. CDR3 bases: TGCGCCAGCAGCTCCGGACAGGGGGCGAATCAGCCCCAGCATTTT.

This clonotype was counted only a few times. This chain links TRBV18 with TRBJ1-2, with 7 nucleotides matching TRBD1. V was clipped by 1 base and J by 8 bases; unmatched bases: 4. Germline CDR1 is KGHSH and CDR2 is LQKENI. The CDR3 length is 13 residues. CDR3 nucleotides: TGTGCCAGCTCACCACGACAGGGTGAAGGCTACACCTTC. It yields the protein CASSPRQGEGYTF.

In its sample, this clonotype was seen a few times. The chain employs TRBV5-1 and TRBJ2-7; D is unresolved. Germline assignment: CDR1 SGHRS and CDR2 YFSETQ. The V gene lost 0 bases and the J gene lost 0 bases, with 13 bases spanning the gap. The CDR3 has 16 residues. CDR3 sequence (DNA): TGCGCCAGCAGCTTGGCGTCGGGTTTGAGCTCCTACGAGCAGTACTTC. It is translated as CASSLASGLSSYEQYF. The full variable domain, in which reference TRBV5-1 and TRBJ2-7 provide the parts outside the CDR3, is KAGVTQTPRYLIKTRGQQVTLSCSPISGHRSVSWYQQTPGQGLQFLFEYFSETQRNKGNFPGRFSGRQFSNSRSEMNVSTLELGDSALYLCASSLASGLSSYEQYFGPGTRLTVT.